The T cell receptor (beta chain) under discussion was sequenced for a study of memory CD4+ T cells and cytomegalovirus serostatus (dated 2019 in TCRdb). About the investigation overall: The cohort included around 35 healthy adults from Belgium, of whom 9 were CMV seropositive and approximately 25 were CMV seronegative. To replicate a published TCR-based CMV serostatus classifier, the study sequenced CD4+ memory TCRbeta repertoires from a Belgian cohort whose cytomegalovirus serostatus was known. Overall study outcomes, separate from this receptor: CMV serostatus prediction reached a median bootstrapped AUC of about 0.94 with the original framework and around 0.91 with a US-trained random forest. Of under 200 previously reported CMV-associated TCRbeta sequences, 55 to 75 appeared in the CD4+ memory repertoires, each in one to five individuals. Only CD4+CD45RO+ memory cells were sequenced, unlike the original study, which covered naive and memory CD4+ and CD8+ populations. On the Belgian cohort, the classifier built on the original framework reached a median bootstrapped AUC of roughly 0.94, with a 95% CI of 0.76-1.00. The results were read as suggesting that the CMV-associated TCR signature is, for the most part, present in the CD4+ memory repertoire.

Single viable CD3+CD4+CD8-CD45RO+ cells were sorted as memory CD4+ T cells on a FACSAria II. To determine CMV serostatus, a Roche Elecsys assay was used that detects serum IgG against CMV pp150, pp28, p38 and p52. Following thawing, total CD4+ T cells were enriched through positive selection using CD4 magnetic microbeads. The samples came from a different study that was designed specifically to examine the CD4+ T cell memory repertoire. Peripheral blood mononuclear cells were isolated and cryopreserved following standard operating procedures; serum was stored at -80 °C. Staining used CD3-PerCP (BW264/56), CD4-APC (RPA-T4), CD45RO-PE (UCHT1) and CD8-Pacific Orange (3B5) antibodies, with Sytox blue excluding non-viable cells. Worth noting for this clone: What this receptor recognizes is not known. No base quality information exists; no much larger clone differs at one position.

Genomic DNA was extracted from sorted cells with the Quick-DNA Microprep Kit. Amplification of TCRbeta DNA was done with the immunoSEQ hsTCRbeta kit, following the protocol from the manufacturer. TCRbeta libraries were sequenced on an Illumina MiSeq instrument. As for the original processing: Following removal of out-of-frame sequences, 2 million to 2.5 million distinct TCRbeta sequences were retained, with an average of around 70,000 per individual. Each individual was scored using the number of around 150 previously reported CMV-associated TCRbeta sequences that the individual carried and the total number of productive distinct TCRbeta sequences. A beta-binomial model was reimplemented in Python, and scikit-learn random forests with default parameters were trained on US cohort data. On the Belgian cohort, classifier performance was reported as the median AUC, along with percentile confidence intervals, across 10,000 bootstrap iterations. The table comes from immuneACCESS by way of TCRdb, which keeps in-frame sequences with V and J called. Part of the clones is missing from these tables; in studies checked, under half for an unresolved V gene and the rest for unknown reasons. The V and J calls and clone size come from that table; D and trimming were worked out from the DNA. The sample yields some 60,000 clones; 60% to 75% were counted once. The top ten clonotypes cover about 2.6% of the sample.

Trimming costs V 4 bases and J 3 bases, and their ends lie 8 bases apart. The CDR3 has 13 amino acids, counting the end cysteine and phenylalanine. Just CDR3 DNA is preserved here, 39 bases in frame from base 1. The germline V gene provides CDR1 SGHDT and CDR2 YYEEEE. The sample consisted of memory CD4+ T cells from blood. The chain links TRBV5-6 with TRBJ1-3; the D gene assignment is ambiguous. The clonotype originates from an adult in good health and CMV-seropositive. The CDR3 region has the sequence CASSTRVGNTIYF. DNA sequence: TGTGCCAGCAGCACTAGGGTTGGAAACACCATATATTTT.